This TCR beta chain comes out of a study of T cells in Graves' hyperthyroidism and ophthalmopathy. CDR3 length: 13 amino acids. CDR1 and CDR2 (germline): DFQATT, SNEGSKA (reference sequence). Trimming stripped 6 bases from V and 0 bases from J, with 11 bases between. Patients showing uncontrolled infection, other autoimmune disease, pregnancy or lactation were ineligible. Amplification of TCR beta CDR3 regions was performed using RNA transcripts as template. The HTBI set primed first-round TCR CDR3 RT-PCR. TCRdb reprocessed the multiplex PCR reads via MiXCR and lists one record per CDR3 protein. The data hold about 300,000 distinct CDR3 sequences, with roughly 20% observed a single time. General study findings and limits: Within blood appeared most thyroid clonotypes that had expanded above 0.001.

This clonotype has at least ten counts. What it binds is unknown. The genes are TRBV20-1 and TRBJ1-1; D may be TRBD1 (6 bases). Input material: blood. The receptor comes from a man over 45 with Graves' ophthalmopathy. For the CDR3, the DNA is TGCAGTGCAAAGGGGGGGATGAACACTGAAGCTTTCTTT. This translates into CSAKGGMNTEAFF.